Listed here are 13 T cell receptor beta chains from one sample, sequenced in a study of blood T cell repertoires in COVID-19. This table comes from immunoSEQ multiplex PCR, and its TCRdb copy is limited to in-frame clones, with some not included. The sample lists 250,000 or so clones, about 80% seen once, with approximately 3.6% in the top ten. Sequenced material: PBMCs or T cells enriched from blood (not recorded which). Receptor source: a man aged 50 to 60 who had recovered from COVID-19.

This chain connects TRBV15 to TRBJ1-5; 8 bases agree with TRBD1. The germline CDR1 and CDR2 sequences are LNHNV and YYDKDF (reference sequence). V shed 4 bases and J 4 bases; nucleotides not matched to a gene: 6. This CDR3 comprises 15 residues. CDR3 DNA: TGTGCCACCAGCACGGGACAGGAAATGAATCAGCCCCAGCATTTT. Translated, it gives CATSTGQEMNQPQHF.

The chain recombines TRBV11-3 with TRBJ2-7; D is perhaps TRBD1 (6 bases). Germline values: CDR1 SGHNT, CDR2 YENEEA. CDR3 length equals 12 residues. Trimming shortened V by 5 bases and J by 6 bases, and 11 bases separated the two germline ends. This CDR3 is CASSLGTREQYF. DNA of the CDR3: TGTGCCAGCAGCCTCGGGACACGCGAGCAGTACTTC.

The chain links TRBV5-1 to TRBJ2-3; possibly TRBD2 for D (6 bases). Germline lookup yields CDR1 SGHRS and CDR2 YFSETQ. Trimming removed 4 bases from V and 0 bases from J, with 15 bases in between. The CDR3 is 16 amino acids. CDR3 in DNA: TGCGCCAGCAGCCCGCGACCACGGGGGAGCACAGATACGCAGTATTTT. This encodes CASSPRPRGSTDTQYF. The variable domain in full, with the rest retrieved from reference TRBV5-1 and TRBJ2-3, is KAGVTQTPRYLIKTRGQQVTLSCSPISGHRSVSWYQQTPGQGLQFLFEYFSETQRNKGNFPGRFSGRQFSNSRSEMNVSTLELGDSALYLCASSPRPRGSTDTQYFGPGTRLTVL.

The gene calls are TRBV5-1 and TRBJ2-3; TRBD2 matches 8 bases. There are 17 residues in the CDR3. Germline assignment: CDR1 SGHRS and CDR2 YFSETQ. V was clipped by 5 bases and J by 0 bases; unmatched bases: 11. The CDR3 here is CASSRSGGGPSTDTQYF. Written as DNA, the CDR3 is TGCGCCAGCAGTCGGTCGGGAGGGGGACCTAGCACAGATACGCAGTATTTT.

V gene TRBV6-2 or TRBV6-3 combines with J gene TRBJ1-6; D gene ambiguous. V was shortened by 0 bases and J by 9 bases, with 18 bases between the two germline ends. In germline, CDR1 is MNHEY, CDR2 SVGEGT. This CDR3 has 17 residues. As DNA, the CDR3 is TGTGCCAGCAGTTACTCGATGATCGACGGCGCAGGTTCACCCCTCCACTTT. Translated: CASSYSMIDGAGSPLHF.

CDR3 protein: CATRSGTLNTGELFF. The CDR3 DNA reads TGCGCCACCCGGTCGGGGACACTGAACACCGGGGAGCTGTTTTTT. The rearrangement links TRBV5-1 to TRBJ2-2; tentative D call: TRBD1 (6 bases). There are 15 residues in the CDR3. Germline CDR1 SGHRS, CDR2 YFSETQ. V was trimmed by 9 bases and J by 1 base, leaving 16 bases between them.

The chain combines TRBV5-1 with TRBJ1-2; D gene ambiguous. The germline V and J ends were trimmed by 0 bases and 6 bases, with 21 bases remaining between them. The CDR3 length is 17 residues. Germline assignment: CDR1 SGHRS and CDR2 YFSETQ. The CDR3, as DNA: TGCGCCAGCAGCTTGGTCGGAGGGCGAGAGGTTTTGCATGGCTACACCTTC. Its protein product is CASSLVGGREVLHGYTF.

V usage is TRBV7-8 and J usage is TRBJ2-3; 15 bases map to TRBD2. Germline CDR1 SGHVS, CDR2 FQNEAQ. CDR3 length: 18 residues. The trim removed 2 bases at V and 2 bases at J, leaving 5 bases unmatched. The CDR3 DNA sequence: TGTGCCAGCAGCTTAAGCGGACTAGCGGGAGGGTTCACAGATACGCAGTATTTT. This gives the protein CASSLSGLAGGFTDTQYF.

This clone was picked up one time. The chain uses TRBV6-2 or TRBV6-3 and TRBJ1-5; 8 bases line up with TRBD1. The CDR3 has 16 residues. Germline trimming cut 4 bases from V and 6 bases from J; bases unmatched to any gene: 11. Looked up from germline, CDR1 is MNHEY and CDR2 is SVGEGT. The CDR3 is CASSFAQGARGQPQHF. DNA for the CDR3: TGTGCCAGCAGTTTCGCGCAGGGGGCCCGTGGTCAGCCCCAGCATTTT.

The chain employs TRBV6-5 and TRBJ1-1, with a tentative D call TRBD1 (5 bases). The CDR3 sequence is 16 residues long. Germline-derived CDR1 and CDR2 are MNHEY and SVGAGI. The V end was cut by 4 bases, the J end by 1 base, with 16 bases between. CDR3 DNA sequence: TGTGCCAGCAGTTGGGGGGAGAGCTTCGGGAACACTGAAGCTTTCTTT. Encoded protein: CASSWGESFGNTEAFF.

CDR3 nucleotide sequence: TGTGCCAGCAGCTCGCGGGGAGAGGGTTCACCCCTCCACTTT. This translates into CASSSRGEGSPLHF. The J gene is TRBJ1-6, the V gene TRBV5-4; D remains ambiguous. Germline V gene lookup returns CDR1 SGHNT and CDR2 YYREEE (reference sequence). CDR3 size: 14 residues. The ends were cut back, 3 bases at V and 9 bases at J, with 13 bases in the middle.

This chain links TRBV5-1 with TRBJ2-3, with TRBD2 matching 9 bases. The CDR3 extends over 16 amino acids. After removal of 4 bases from V and 0 bases from J, the junction contained 6 bases not matched to a gene. Germline CDR1 reads SGHRS; CDR2 reads YFSETQ. CDR3 amino acids: CASSKSTSGSTDTQYF. The CDR3 coding sequence is TGCGCCAGCAGCAAATCGACTAGCGGTAGCACAGATACGCAGTATTTT. The full variable domain, in which reference TRBV5-1 and TRBJ2-3 provide the parts outside the CDR3, is KAGVTQTPRYLIKTRGQQVTLSCSPISGHRSVSWYQQTPGQGLQFLFEYFSETQRNKGNFPGRFSGRQFSNSRSEMNVSTLELGDSALYLCASSKSTSGSTDTQYFGPGTRLTVL.

V gene TRBV27 combines with J gene TRBJ2-2; 9 nucleotides line up with TRBD2. In germline, CDR1 is MNHEY, CDR2 SMNVEV (reference sequence). There are 16 residues in the CDR3. The trim removed 4 bases at V and 3 bases at J, leaving 6 bases unmatched. CDR3 sequence: CASSSTSGWHTGELFF. As DNA, the CDR3 is TGTGCCAGCAGTTCTACTAGCGGGTGGCACACCGGGGAGCTGTTTTTT.